Reported below is one T cell receptor (beta chain). As to time point: blood 2 weeks post-SBRT. The treatment was: 15 Gy SBRT to primary tumor, nephrectomy 4 weeks later. This renal cell carcinoma was of the clear cell type. Germline lookup yields CDR1 MNHEY and CDR2 SMNVEV (reference sequence). V lost 5 bases and J lost 3; bases outside the gene matches: 11. The CDR3 totals 16 residues. The entry originates in a study of radiation and T cells in renal cell carcinoma. Measured with immunoSEQ multiplex PCR; TCRdb has only the in-frame clones, and not every one. Among 25,000 to 30,000 clones, approximately 81% were seen once, and the ten largest hold 25% to 40%.

The receptor was derived from a man aged 60-69 years with renal cell carcinoma. V gene TRBV27 combines with J gene TRBJ2-7, with 9 bases matching TRBD2. The specimen comprised blood, sampled from a patient whose treatment included radiotherapy and nephrectomy. CDR3: CASSPPRVAGDYEQYF. The CDR3 DNA sequence: TGTGCCAGCAGTCCACCTCGAGTAGCGGGGGACTACGAGCAGTACTTC.